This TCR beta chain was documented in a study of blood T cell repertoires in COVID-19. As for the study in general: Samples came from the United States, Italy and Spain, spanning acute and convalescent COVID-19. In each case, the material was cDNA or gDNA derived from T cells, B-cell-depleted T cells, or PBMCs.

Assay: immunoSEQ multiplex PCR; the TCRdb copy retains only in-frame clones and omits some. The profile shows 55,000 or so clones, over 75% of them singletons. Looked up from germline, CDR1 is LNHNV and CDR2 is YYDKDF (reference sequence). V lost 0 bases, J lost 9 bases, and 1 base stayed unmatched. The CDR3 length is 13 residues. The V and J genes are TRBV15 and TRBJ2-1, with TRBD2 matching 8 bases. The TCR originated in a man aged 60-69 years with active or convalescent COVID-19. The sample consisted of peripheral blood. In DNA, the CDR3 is TGTGCCACCAGCAGAGATCTAGCGGGTGAGCAGTTCTTC. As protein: CATSRDLAGEQFF.